The sequence of this TCR beta chain was determined in a study of T cell repertoires in MIS-A myocarditis (dated 2022 in TCRdb). Trimming at the junction amounts to 2 bases on V and 1 base on J, and the germline ends lie 0 bases apart. From the cysteine up to the phenylalanine, the CDR3 has a length of 11 residues. Just CDR3 DNA is preserved here, 33 bases in frame from base 1. The germline V gene provides CDR1 SGHRS and CDR2 YFSETQ. Amplification of TCRbeta CDR3 regions relied on the immunoSEQ bias-controlled multiplex PCR, followed by high-throughput sequencing. In the original analysis: CDR3 sequences were collapsed and filtered with the immunoSEQ vendor pipeline, and the abundance and frequency of each unique TCRbeta CDR3 were thereby quantified. CD-HIT clustered dominant CDR3 amino acid sequences with SARS-CoV-2-specific ImmuneCODE TCRbeta sequences at a 90% global sequence identity threshold. A clone was classed as hyperexpanded at a frequency of 0.1 to 1 and as large at a frequency of 0.01 to 0.1. For the dominant clones, CDR3 amino acid sequences and V and J gene assignments were confirmed with MiXCR. The R stringdist package was used to calculate Levenshtein distances between the patient clonotypes and the ImmuneCODE hits. TCRdb stores this immuneACCESS table with in-frame sequences only. Part of the clones is absent; in the studies checked, under half of the shortfall reflects unresolved V genes, and no reason is known for the rest. V and J calls and clone size follow that table, whereas D and trimming were derived from the DNA. The sample table records some 740 clones; about four fifths of these occur just once. The top ten clones comprise 14% to 15% of the sample.

The QIAamp DNA FFPE kit was used to extract genomic DNA from formalin-fixed paraffin-embedded autopsy tissue. As to this clone: The target of this receptor is not known. One base away there is no much larger clone; base qualities are not given.

The chain couples TRBV5-1 to TRBJ2-5, with the D gene uncertain. This receptor was taken from a man aged 18 to 29 with fulminant myocarditis from multisystem inflammatory syndrome in adults (MIS-A) after COVID-19. Sequencing was done on a sample of pericardium tissue obtained at autopsy. According to the study, the label for this sample's cell subset or site signals: cardiac tissue sample (left or right ventricle, interventricular septum, or pericardium). The CDR3 region has the sequence CASSFQETQYF. The DNA sequence is given as TGCGCCAGCAGCTTCCAAGAGACCCAGTACTTC.